A selection of T cell receptor beta chains follows, all from one sample in a study of blood T cells in healthy people across ages. One entry per CDR3 protein, called by TCRdb with MiXCR from the 5' RACE reads. The sample records more than 1 million distinct CDR3 sequences, over 35% being singletons. Sample: blood. The receptor source for this set is a woman aged 60-75 years in good health. CDR3s include the opening cysteine and the closing phenylalanine or tryptophan. Fields, in order: clone size, V gene, J gene, D gene, CDR3 protein, CDR3 DNA. D genes are given only for firm matches. The size field is filled for only some rows; it gives once, few, many or a size class.

.	TRBV9	TRBJ2-1	.	CASSGPYYNEQFF	TGTGCCAGCAGCGGGCCCTATTACAATGAGCAGTTCTTC
few	TRBV10-3	TRBJ1-1	.	CAITQGWGNTEAFF	TGTGCCATCACCCAGGGGTGGGGAAACACTGAAGCTTTCTTT
few	TRBV20-1	TRBJ2-5	TRBD1	CSAQPGTGGLETQYF	TGCAGTGCACAACCCGGGACAGGGGGCCTGGAGACCCAGTACTTC
.	TRBV9	TRBJ2-3	.	CASSVGGGAEGTQYF	TGTGCCAGCAGCGTAGGGGGCGGTGCGGAAGGTACGCAGTATTTT
.	TRBV2	TRBJ1-2	TRBD1	CASSDRERGYTF	TGTGCCAGCAGCGACAGGGAGCGGGGCTACACCTTC
.	TRBV11-3	TRBJ2-3	.	CASSFVPGRTQYF	TGTGCCAGCAGCTTCGTCCCGGGACGGACGCAGTATTTT
.	TRBV29-1	TRBJ2-1	.	CSVGWSSYNEQFF	TGCAGCGTTGGGTGGAGCTCCTACAATGAGCAGTTCTTC
.	TRBV20-1	TRBJ1-2	.	CSASTTENYGYTF	TGCAGTGCTAGTACCACAGAGAACTATGGCTACACCTTC
.	TRBV7-8	TRBJ2-1	TRBD1	CASNHRRDRGYNEQFF	TGTGCCAGCAACCATAGACGGGACAGGGGCTACAATGAGCAGTTCTTC
.	TRBV6-6	TRBJ1-2	.	CATREGNYGYTF	TGTGCCACCAGGGAGGGGAACTATGGCTACACCTTC
few	TRBV27	TRBJ2-3	.	CASSLRETDTQYF	TGTGCCAGCAGTTTACGAGAGACAGATACGCAGTATTTT
few	TRBV30	TRBJ2-6	.	CAWTVSGANVLTF	TGTGCCTGGACAGTTTCTGGGGCCAACGTCCTGACTTTC
.	TRBV20-1	TRBJ1-2	.	CSARDSKGESYTF	TGCAGTGCTAGAGATAGTAAGGGGGAAAGCTACACCTTC
once	TRBV5-1	TRBJ2-1	.	CASSAEWRSNNEQFF	TGCGCCAGCAGCGCCGAGTGGCGGTCGAACAATGAGCAGTTCTTC
few	TRBV7-2	TRBJ2-1	.	CASSLVGVGAWNEQFF	TGTGCCAGCAGCTTAGTTGGGGTCGGGGCTTGGAATGAGCAGTTCTTC
few	TRBV9	TRBJ1-2	.	CASSVQQADGYTF	TGTGCCAGCAGCGTACAACAGGCGGATGGCTACACCTTC
few	TRBV20-1	TRBJ2-1	TRBD2	CSAPSRTRLAGDNEQFF	TGCAGTGCTCCCTCCCGGACTCGACTAGCGGGAGATAATGAGCAGTTCTTC
few	TRBV7-2	TRBJ2-2	TRBD1	CASSRQGLATGELFF	TGTGCCAGCAGCCGACAGGGGTTGGCCACCGGGGAGCTGTTTTTT
.	TRBV5-6	TRBJ1-2	.	CASSFSQSGSYGYTF	TGTGCCAGCAGCTTCTCTCAATCGGGTAGCTATGGCTACACCTTC
.	TRBV9	TRBJ2-2	TRBD1	CASSEGQGATGELFF	TGTGCCAGCAGCGAGGGACAGGGGGCAACCGGGGAGCTGTTTTTT
.	TRBV6-6	TRBJ2-1	.	CASSYSSWTITTDEQFF	TGTGCCAGCAGTTACAGTTCCTGGACTATCACCACAGATGAGCAGTTCTTC
.	TRBV12-3/TRBV12-4	TRBJ1-6	TRBD1	CASRYIAGTGNSPLHF	TGTGCCAGCAGGTATATTGCCGGGACAGGGAACTCACCCCTCCACTTT
few	TRBV3-1	TRBJ1-5	.	CASSPDPNQPQHF	TGTGCCAGCAGCCCCGACCCCAATCAGCCCCAGCATTTT
.	TRBV11-2	TRBJ2-1	TRBD2	CASSLSSGINNEQFF	TGTGCCAGCAGCTTGAGTAGCGGGATTAACAATGAGCAGTTCTTC
.	TRBV20-1	TRBJ2-7	TRBD2	CSAISGLAGGPYEQYF	TGCAGTGCAATATCTGGACTAGCGGGAGGGCCTTACGAGCAGTACTTC
few	TRBV20-1	TRBJ2-7	TRBD2	CSALRLAGVEEQYF	TGCAGTGCTCTGAGACTAGCGGGAGTTGAGGAGCAGTACTTC
few	TRBV5-5	TRBJ2-3	TRBD2	CASSSTSGRTDTQYF	TGTGCCAGCAGCTCGACTAGCGGGAGAACAGATACGCAGTATTTT
.	TRBV7-8	TRBJ2-2	TRBD2	CASSLAALAANTGELFF	TGTGCCAGCAGCTTAGCAGCGCTAGCGGCTAACACCGGGGAGCTGTTTTTT
few	TRBV6-1	TRBJ1-4	TRBD1	CASSITGAREKLFF	TGTGCCAGCAGTATCACAGGGGCGAGAGAAAAACTGTTTTTT
few	TRBV7-2	TRBJ2-5	.	CASSLKEVGGETQYF	TGTGCCAGCAGCTTAAAAGAAGTGGGGGGAGAGACCCAGTACTTC
.	TRBV29-1	TRBJ2-3	.	CSVELGQGNTDTQYF	TGCAGCGTTGAGCTAGGGCAGGGGAACACAGATACGCAGTATTTT
once	TRBV9	TRBJ1-4	TRBD1	CASSPRQGAVKKLFF	TGTGCCAGCAGCCCCAGACAGGGGGCGGTTAAAAAACTGTTTTTT
few	TRBV7-2	TRBJ2-3	.	CASSFGEFGTDTQYF	TGTGCCAGCAGCTTTGGGGAGTTTGGCACAGATACGCAGTATTTT
.	TRBV7-2	TRBJ1-4	.	CASSLVGGEFVKLFF	TGTGCCAGCAGCTTAGTTGGGGGGGAGTTCGTAAAACTGTTTTTT
few	TRBV7-9	TRBJ2-7	.	CASSPTAYEQYF	TGTGCCAGCAGCCCTACAGCCTACGAGCAGTACTTC
.	TRBV2	TRBJ2-2	.	CASDITGTGELFF	TGTGCCAGCGACATCACAGGGACCGGGGAGCTGTTTTTT
.	TRBV5-6	TRBJ2-5	TRBD1	CASSLLLDRDQETQYF	TGTGCCAGCAGCTTGCTTCTGGACAGGGACCAAGAGACCCAGTACTTC
.	TRBV20-1	TRBJ2-1	.	CSARDSAGRNEQFF	TGCAGTGCTAGAGATTCGGCGGGTCGCAATGAGCAGTTCTTC
few	TRBV5-1	TRBJ2-7	TRBD2	CASQTRPGGTSGFSYEQYF	TGCGCCAGCCAGACACGCCCGGGGGGGACTAGCGGCTTCTCCTACGAGCAGTACTTC
.	TRBV29-1	TRBJ2-1	TRBD2	CSAVTSGRTNEQFF	TGCAGCGCCGTAACTAGCGGGAGAACGAATGAGCAGTTCTTC
few	TRBV7-2	TRBJ2-1	.	CASSWDSTSWGDEQFF	TGTGCCAGCAGTTGGGACAGTACCAGCTGGGGGGATGAGCAGTTCTTC
.	TRBV29-1	TRBJ1-3	.	CSVEDGLGPGNTIYF	TGCAGCGTTGAAGATGGCCTAGGGCCGGGAAACACCATATATTTT
.	TRBV3-1	TRBJ2-7	.	CASSQEKIRDEQYF	TGTGCCAGCAGCCAAGAAAAAATAAGGGACGAGCAGTACTTC
.	TRBV19	TRBJ2-5	TRBD1	CAGSISGGPGEQYF	TGTGCCGGTAGTATATCAGGGGGTCCGGGTGAGCAGTACTTC
.	TRBV4-1	TRBJ2-7	.	CASSQVGQGSFEQYF	TGCGCCAGCAGCCAAGTCGGCCAGGGGAGTTTCGAGCAGTACTTC
many	TRBV6-2/TRBV6-3	TRBJ2-3	.	CASSYGPTQYF	TGTGCCAGCAGTTATGGGCCTACGCAGTATTTT
once	TRBV5-6	TRBJ1-5	.	CASSLAGDFYQPQHF	TGTGCCAGCAGCTTGGCCGGGGACTTTTATCAGCCCCAGCATTTT
few	TRBV12-3/TRBV12-4	TRBJ2-6	.	CASRLGNSGANVLTF	TGTGCCAGCAGACTGGGCAACTCTGGGGCCAACGTCCTGACTTTC